One sample yielded the 20 T cell receptor beta chains listed below, sequenced in a study of T cells in localized non-small cell lung cancer. Some clones are missing from TCRdb's copy, which holds only in-frame ones; the method was immunoSEQ multiplex PCR. The table has under 100,000 clones, 88% seen once; the top ten hold under 25%. The sample here was peripheral blood, taken before any cancer treatment. These receptors were collected from a woman between 35 and 70 years old with stage I squamous cell lung carcinoma.

The CDR3 bases are TGTGCCAGCAGCCCTCGACAGGGGTATCGACCCCTCCACTTT. It translates to CASSPRQGYRPLHF. The rearrangement uses TRBV14 and TRBJ1-6; 8 bases map to TRBD1. With V trimmed by 4 bases and J by 12 bases, 8 bases remained unmatched. The length of the CDR3 is 14 residues. Germline-derived CDR1 and CDR2 are SGHDN and FVKESK. Using reference TRBV14 and TRBJ1-6 for the parts outside the CDR3, the full variable domain is EAGVTQFPSHSVIEKGQTVTLRCDPISGHDNLYWYRRVMGKEIKFLLHFVKESKQDESGMPNNRFLAERTGGTYSTLKVQPAELEDSGVYFCASSPRQGYRPLHFGNGTRLTVT.

A single count supports this clone. The chain couples TRBV18 to TRBJ1-5; D uncertain. CDR3 size: 13 residues. Germline CDR1 is KGHSH and CDR2 is LQKENI. The V gene lost 2 bases and the J gene lost 1 base, with 3 bases spanning the gap. DNA of the CDR3: TGTGCCAGCTCACCAGGCAGCAATCAGCCCCAGCATTTT. Protein: CASSPGSNQPQHF. Drawing the rest from reference TRBV18 and TRBJ1-5, the complete variable domain is NAGVMQNPRHLVRRRGQEARLRCSPMKGHSHVYWYRQLPEEGLKFMVYLQKENIIDESGMPKERFSAEFPKEGPSILRIQQVVRGDSAAYFCASSPGSNQPQHFGDGTRLSIL.

The chain joins TRBV19 to TRBJ2-5; the D gene is possibly TRBD2 (6 bases). The CDR3 extends over 14 amino acids. The germline V gene has CDR1 LNHDA and CDR2 SQIVND (reference sequence). The V gene lost 4 bases and the J gene lost 2 bases, with 11 bases spanning the gap. The CDR3 DNA reads TGTGCCAGTAGTAAGACTAGTAGGCAAGAGACCCAGTACTTC. Its translation is CASSKTSRQETQYF. The whole variable domain, filled in from reference TRBV19 and TRBJ2-5, reads DGGITQSPKYLFRKEGQNVTLSCEQNLNHDAMYWYRQDPGQGLRLIYYSQIVNDFQKGDIAEGYSVSREKKESFPLTVTSAQKNPTAFYLCASSKTSRQETQYFGPGTRLLVL.

The chain links TRBV6-1 to TRBJ1-5; no reliable D call. V was shortened by 4 bases and J by 1 base, with 17 bases between the two germline ends. CDR1 and CDR2 from the germline V gene are MNHNS and SASEGT. The CDR3 runs 17 residues. CDR3 in DNA: TGTGCCAGCAGTGGACCAACTCGTAAATTCAGCAATCAGCCCCAGCATTTT. This translates into CASSGPTRKFSNQPQHF.

In this sample, this clone turned up once. The gene calls are TRBV6-1 and TRBJ1-1; D remains unclear. The CDR3 contains 12 residues. The germline V and J ends were trimmed by 5 bases and 0 bases, with 4 bases remaining between them. Per germline, CDR1 MNHNS and CDR2 SASEGT. The CDR3 region has the DNA TGTGCCAGCAGTAGAATGAACACTGAAGCTTTCTTT. Protein: CASSRMNTEAFF.

J is TRBJ1-1 and V is TRBV6-5; a possible D gene is TRBD1 (5 bases). V was pared by 2 bases and J by 6 bases, with 10 bases between. Germline V lookup: CDR1 MNHEY, CDR2 SVGAGI. CDR3 length: 13 residues. As DNA, the CDR3 is TGTGCCAGCAGTTACAGTGACAGCCCTGAAGCTTTCTTT. Its translation: CASSYSDSPEAFF.

The J gene is TRBJ2-7, the V gene TRBV30; no clear D gene. The germline gives CDR1 GTSNPN, CDR2 SVGIG (reference sequence). The CDR3 loop spans 14 amino acids. The V end was cut by 2 bases, the J end by 0 bases, with 11 bases between. This CDR3 reads CAWSPFSLSYEQYF. The DNA of the CDR3 is TGTGCCTGGAGTCCCTTTTCCCTCTCCTACGAGCAGTACTTC.

J is TRBJ1-1 and V is TRBV28; 7 bases line up with TRBD1. This CDR3 spans 14 amino acids. J was trimmed by 4 bases and V by 6 bases; bases with no gene match: 8. Per germline, CDR1 MDHEN and CDR2 SYDVKM. CDR3 region: CASRRTGESTEAFF. For the CDR3, the DNA is TGTGCCAGCAGGCGGACAGGCGAGAGCACTGAAGCTTTCTTT.

The rearrangement links TRBV30 to TRBJ2-7; 7 bases align to TRBD1. The CDR3 has 14 residues. V lost 3 bases, J lost 6 bases, and 11 bases stayed unmatched. The germline gives CDR1 GTSNPN, CDR2 SVGIG (reference sequence). In nucleotides, the CDR3 is TGTGCCTGGAGCGCGACCCTGACAGGGTTCGAGCAGTACTTC. Translated, it gives CAWSATLTGFEQYF.

The chain combines TRBV27 with TRBJ1-2; D remains unclear. CDR3 length: 12 residues. CDR1 and CDR2 from the germline V gene are MNHEY and SMNVEV (reference sequence). V was cut by 2 bases and J by 5 bases, with 6 bases left in between. The CDR3 sequence: CASSLGRYGYTF. For the CDR3, the DNA is TGTGCCAGCAGTTTAGGGCGGTATGGCTACACCTTC.

The chain carries TRBV12-5 and TRBJ1-1; TRBD1 is a possible D gene (5 bases). The germline V gene has CDR1 LGHNT and CDR2 FRNRAP. The V and J ends lost 1 base and 4 bases respectively, with 7 bases between them. This CDR3 region has 13 residues. The CDR3 is CASGLEGFTEAFF. CDR3 in DNA: TGTGCTAGTGGTTTGGAGGGGTTCACTGAAGCTTTCTTT.

The rearrangement uses TRBV12-5 and TRBJ2-7; 7 nucleotides line up with TRBD2. The J segment lost 6 bases and the V segment lost 1 base, leaving 15 bases of the junction unmatched. The CDR3 consists of 17 residues. Germline V gives CDR1 LGHNT, CDR2 FRNRAP. The CDR3 coding sequence is TGTGCTAGTGGTTTGGGGGACTATGGACTAACCTCTTCCGAGCAGTACTTC. Encoded protein: CASGLGDYGLTSSEQYF.

The chain has TRBV18 and TRBJ2-4; 12 bases map to TRBD2. V lost 0 bases, J lost 0 bases, and 0 bases stayed unmatched. The CDR3 contains 17 residues. The V gene's germline CDR1 is KGHSH and CDR2 LQKENI. Here the CDR3 reads CASSPPGLAGAKNIQYF. As DNA, the CDR3 is TGTGCCAGCTCACCACCGGGACTAGCGGGAGCCAAAAACATTCAGTACTTC.

J is TRBJ1-2 and V is TRBV11-3, with D hard to call. Trimming removed 11 bases from V and 4 bases from J, with 11 bases in between. The CDR3 has 11 amino acids. Germline values: CDR1 SGHNT, CDR2 YENEEA. The CDR3 nucleotides read TGTGCCCCCCGTGATGCCTATGGCTACACCTTC. Its protein is CAPRDAYGYTF.

The V and J genes are TRBV18 and TRBJ2-6, with TRBD1 matching 7 bases. The V gene end was trimmed by 3 bases and the J gene end by 0 bases; junction bases not matched to a gene: 8. The CDR3 is 18 amino acids. Germline V lookup: CDR1 KGHSH, CDR2 LQKENI. In nucleotides, the CDR3 is TGTGCCAGCTCACCCAAACAGGGGTTACCCTCTGGGGCCAACGTCCTGACTTTC. Translation gives CASSPKQGLPSGANVLTF.

The chain recombines TRBV11-3 with TRBJ1-1; 7 bases fit TRBD1. V lost 6 bases, J lost 8 bases, and 6 bases stayed unmatched. This CDR3 contains 12 residues. Germline lookup yields CDR1 SGHNT and CDR2 YENEEA. CDR3 sequence: CASSLGTAEAFF. In DNA, the CDR3 is TGTGCCAGCAGTTTGGGGACAGCCGAAGCTTTCTTT. The whole variable domain, remainder taken from reference TRBV11-3 and TRBJ1-1, is EAGVVQSPRYKIIEKKQPVAFWCNPISGHNTLYWYLQNLGQGPELLIRYENEEAVDDSQLPKDRFSAERLKGVDSTLKIQPAELGDSAVYLCASSLGTAEAFFGQGTRLTVV.

This chain connects TRBV2 to TRBJ2-2; D is undetermined. Germline V gene sequence: CDR1 SNHLY, CDR2 FYNNEI. V was shortened by 6 bases and J by 7 bases, with 15 bases between the two germline ends. The CDR3 runs 14 residues. CDR3 bases: TGTGCCAGCAGCTTCGGCCAGGTCGGCGGGGAGCTGTTTTTT. Translating gives CASSFGQVGGELFF.

V and J are TRBV5-1 and TRBJ1-3; D unresolved. Per germline, CDR1 SGHRS and CDR2 YFSETQ. V lost 4 bases, J lost 0 bases, and 14 bases lay in between. This CDR3 is built from 16 residues. The CDR3 DNA reads TGCGCCAGCAGCGTAACTGGACGGATCTCTGGAAACACCATATATTTT. It translates to CASSVTGRISGNTIYF. Supplemented by reference TRBV5-1 and TRBJ1-3, the full variable domain reads KAGVTQTPRYLIKTRGQQVTLSCSPISGHRSVSWYQQTPGQGLQFLFEYFSETQRNKGNFPGRFSGRQFSNSRSEMNVSTLELGDSALYLCASSVTGRISGNTIYFGEGSWLTVV.

The V and J genes are TRBV16 and TRBJ2-7; perhaps TRBD1 as D (5 bases). There are 12 residues in the CDR3. V dropped 4 bases and J dropped 3 bases, with 7 bases sitting between them. Germline V lookup: CDR1 KGHSY, CDR2 FQNENV. The CDR3 loop is CASSPDSYEQYF. DNA of the CDR3: TGTGCCAGCAGCCCTGACAGCTACGAGCAGTACTTC.

The chain is built from TRBV30 and TRBJ1-1, with 9 bases matching TRBD1. This CDR3 spans 13 amino acids. Germline CDR1 and CDR2: GTSNPN and SVGIG (reference sequence). The J segment lost 3 bases and the V segment lost 5 bases, leaving 4 bases of the junction unmatched. Written as DNA, the CDR3 is TGTGCCTGGGACAGGGGGTTGGACACTGAAGCTTTCTTT. Residues: CAWDRGLDTEAFF.